The rows below give T cell receptor beta chains drawn from one sample of a study of blood T cell repertoires in COVID-19. Clones were read by immunoSEQ multiplex PCR, and TCRdb kept only the in-frame ones, dropping some. This sample carries roughly 250,000 clones, 81% of them seen once, and the ten largest clones take about 3.2%. The material sequenced was peripheral blood. All receptors come from a woman between 55 and 75 years old with active or convalescent COVID-19. Both conserved end residues are part of each CDR3. Fields, in order: V gene, J gene, D gene, CDR3 protein. A D gene is named only where the DNA matches it firmly.

TRBV7-8	TRBJ1-1	.	CASSPPRPEAFF
TRBV6-4	TRBJ1-1	.	CASSPLGRGTEAFF
TRBV6-1	TRBJ2-6	TRBD1	CASSEGTGTRGANVLTF
TRBV3-1/TRBV3-2	TRBJ1-1	TRBD1	CASSSRTGWGNTEAFF
TRBV20-1	TRBJ2-7	.	CSASGVAF
TRBV14	TRBJ1-6	TRBD1	CASSQHRDRRNSPLHF
TRBV4-1	TRBJ2-7	TRBD1	CASSQATGSSYEQYF
TRBV6-5	TRBJ1-4	.	CASSYPGHPNEKLFF
TRBV19	TRBJ2-1	TRBD2	CASRGLAGGNNEQFF
TRBV2	TRBJ2-5	.	CASSNIAVSQETQYF
TRBV19	TRBJ1-2	TRBD1	CASNSGGQGASGYTF
TRBV15	TRBJ2-2	TRBD1	CATSALGTGANTGELFF
TRBV19	TRBJ2-5	.	CASRRTAQETQYF
TRBV6-5	TRBJ2-5	.	CASSYGVAVQETQYF
TRBV30	TRBJ2-6	TRBD1	CACRHRGLSGANVLTF
TRBV28	TRBJ2-7	TRBD1	CASSVDRITYEQYF
TRBV7-8	TRBJ2-3	TRBD1	CASSPTGGASDTQYF
TRBV18	TRBJ1-2	TRBD1	CASSPPGQNYGYTF
TRBV11-2	TRBJ1-4	.	CASSLVAGAGEKLFF
TRBV4-2	TRBJ1-6	TRBD1	CASSRTGTDNSPLHF
TRBV27	TRBJ2-7	.	CASSSGQFYEQYF
TRBV19	TRBJ1-2	.	CASSTTSFNYGYTF
TRBV28	TRBJ2-7	TRBD1	CASSLRRQGRYEQYF
TRBV19	TRBJ2-1	TRBD2	CASRGGSSYNEQFF
TRBV10-3	TRBJ1-6	TRBD1	CAISEWTGAAQNSPLHF
TRBV5-8	TRBJ1-4	TRBD1	CASSYRTGLAVNEKLFF
TRBV7-9	TRBJ2-3	TRBD2	CASSSFDLAGGLTDTQYF
TRBV7-8	TRBJ2-2	TRBD2	CASSLGAGGNTGELFF
TRBV18	TRBJ2-7	TRBD2	CASSGGLAGLSYEQYF
TRBV12-5	TRBJ2-2	.	CASGLVLPRAAGELFF
TRBV9	TRBJ2-1	.	CASSVDIEQFF
TRBV7-2	TRBJ1-4	.	CASSLVAGSNEKLFF
TRBV10-2	TRBJ1-1	TRBD1	CASSESTLQGWNTEAFF
TRBV7-3	TRBJ1-6	.	CASSLNGGDNSPLHF
TRBV6-5	TRBJ1-3	TRBD1	CASSRQGSGNTIYF
TRBV10-3	TRBJ1-5	.	CAISDNGNQPQHF
TRBV19	TRBJ1-3	TRBD1	CASRDRESLFSGNTIYF
TRBV30	TRBJ1-3	.	CAWSPGGSGNTIYF
TRBV5-1	TRBJ1-5	TRBD1	CASREGGVDQPQHF
TRBV5-5	TRBJ1-2	.	CASSSSYGQGYGYTF
TRBV7-3	TRBJ2-1	.	CASSLMGGSYNEQFF
TRBV18	TRBJ1-2	TRBD1	CASSSRTGGNYGYTF
TRBV25-1	TRBJ1-3	.	CASSVRQGPLSGNTIYF
TRBV4-1	TRBJ2-4	.	CASSQDAGKNIQYF
TRBV19	TRBJ1-5	.	CASNPAVDQPQHF
TRBV15	TRBJ2-1	TRBD1	CATSAPGTGTDEQFF
TRBV28	TRBJ1-2	.	CASSPRQNGYTF
TRBV14	TRBJ2-1	TRBD1	CASSQFAGGSYNEQFF
TRBV9	TRBJ2-2	.	CASSVDGTGELFF
TRBV5-5	TRBJ2-1	TRBD1	CASSSRTGDSYNEQFF